Reported below is one TCR beta chain. Its antigen is still unknown. V lost 1 base and J lost 3, with 10 bases in between. The CDR3 covers 15 residues. Germline V gives CDR1 GTSNPN, CDR2 SVGIG (reference sequence). TCR sequencing used cDNA made by reverse transcription of extracted RNA. TCRdb's table, derived via immunoSEQ multiplex PCR, lists solely in-frame clones and lacks some. The sample yields some 200,000 clones, 45% to 75% seen once. This entry belongs to a study of CD8+ T cells in alopecia areata. Study conclusions and caveats: The study also sequences resident alphabeta T cells of normal skin in scalp samples.

As to treatment: oral pan-JAK inhibitor, 5-10 mg twice daily. Sequences were derived from CD4+ T cells sorted from blood, sampled at week 4, from a patient treated with tofacitinib. The TCR originated in a human donor with alopecia areata. The chain combines TRBV30 with TRBJ2-6; tentatively, D is TRBD2 (7 bases). This CDR3 is CAWSAGGLGANVLTF. CDR3 sequence (DNA): TGTGCCTGGAGTGCGGGGGGCCTTGGGGCCAACGTCCTGACTTTC.